These 28 T cell receptor beta chains share one sample of origin, sequenced in a study of vaccination and CD4 T cells after COVID-19. Their specific antigens are unknown. Treatment specified: roughly ten-day PBMC culture with coronavirus spike peptide pools or control peptides (ViraFEST assay). Cultured CD4+ T cell DNA was sequenced using the Oncomine TCR Beta short-read assay. From the PCR reads, TCRdb called clonotypes with MiXCR, one entry per CDR3 protein. Counted here are over 10,000 distinct CDR3 sequences, approximately 62% occurring once; the ten biggest clones make up more than 9.5%. The sample was CD4+ T cells from blood, cultured in vitro. The receptors were sampled from a human donor who had recovered from COVID-19.

The rearrangement uses TRBV7-6 and TRBJ2-3; TRBD1 is a possible D gene (8 bases). The V gene lost 2 bases and the J gene lost 5 bases, with 17 bases spanning the gap. The length of the CDR3 is 16 residues. CDR1 SGHVS and CDR2 FNYEAQ come from the germline V gene. The CDR3 DNA reads TGTGCCAGCAGCTTACAGGGGGCGGGGGTCGGAGATACGCAGTATTTT. Its translation: CASSLQGAGVGDTQYF.

The rearrangement uses TRBV19 and TRBJ2-5; 8 nucleotides match TRBD2. Germline V gene sequence: CDR1 LNHDA, CDR2 SQIVND (reference sequence). The J segment lost 5 bases and the V segment lost 5 bases, leaving 16 bases of the junction unmatched. This CDR3 spans 17 amino acids. As DNA, the CDR3 is TGTGCCAGTAGTCTTAAGCGGGAGAACTTCATCCGGGAGACCCAGTACTTC. The encoded protein is CASSLKRENFIRETQYF.

This chain uses TRBV6-4 with TRBJ2-2; 10 nucleotides line up with TRBD2. The CDR3 has 14 amino acids. After removal of 6 bases from V and 5 bases from J, the junction contained 3 bases not matched to a gene. CDR1 is MRHNA, CDR2 SNTAGT, per germline. CDR3 amino acids: CASRNSGGTGELFF. The DNA for the CDR3 is TGTGCCAGCAGGAATAGCGGGGGGACCGGGGAGCTGTTTTTT.

This clonotype was seen just once. This chain uses TRBV20-1 with TRBJ1-5, with D perhaps matching TRBD1 (6 bases). V was pared by 6 bases and J by 7 bases, with 19 bases between. CDR3 length: 14 amino acids. The germline V gene encodes CDR1 DFQATT and CDR2 SNEGSKA (reference sequence). The DNA of the CDR3 is TGCAGTGCCAGACCTGGGGGCGCACAGCAGCCCCAGCATTTT. Its translation: CSARPGGAQQPQHF.

The chain recombines TRBV6-1 with TRBJ2-3; 8 nucleotides agree with TRBD2. Germline CDR1 is MNHNS and CDR2 is SASEGT. V was clipped by 7 bases and J by 2 bases; unmatched bases: 8. The CDR3 runs 15 residues. The CDR3: CASKQAGANTDTQYF. The DNA of the CDR3 is TGTGCCAGCAAACAAGCGGGAGCTAACACAGATACGCAGTATTTT.

The genes are TRBV6-5 and TRBJ2-5, with 8 bases aligning to TRBD2. This CDR3 contains 19 residues. V lost 2 bases, J lost 6 bases, and 20 bases stayed unmatched. The germline V gene has CDR1 MNHEY and CDR2 SVGAGI. The CDR3 DNA reads as TGTGCCAGCAGTTACAGGTGGCTAGCGGGCGACCTCCGGAGGAAGACCCAGTACTTC. Protein sequence: CASSYRWLAGDLRRKTQYF.

V gene TRBV7-2 combines with J gene TRBJ2-3; 8 bases fit TRBD1. The ends lost 1 base at V and 2 bases at J; junction bases unmatched: 2. Germline V CDR1 and CDR2: SGHTA, FQGNSA. The CDR3 length is 15 residues. The CDR3 nucleotides are TGTGCCAGCAGCTTAGGGACAGGGCACACAGATACGCAGTATTTT. Protein sequence: CASSLGTGHTDTQYF.

Turning to this clonotype: The germline gene is not matched at one end of the junction; a read error may be the cause. The V gene is TRBV19, the J gene TRBJ2-5; D not resolved. CDR1 and CDR2 (germline): LNHDA, SQIVND (reference sequence). This CDR3 contains 15 residues. The CDR3 here is CASSIDSRFQETQYF. CDR3 coding DNA: TGTGCCAGTAGCATAGATTCACGATTTCAAGAGACCCAGTACTTC. The full variable domain, completed using reference TRBV19 and TRBJ2-5, is DGGITQSPKYLFRKEGQNVTLSCEQNLNHDAMYWYRQDPGQGLRLIYYSQIVNDFQKGDIAEGYSVSREKKESFPLTVTSAQKNPTAFYLCASSIDSRFQETQYFGPGTRLLVL.

In its sample, this clonotype was seen a few times. The V and J genes are TRBV2 and TRBJ1-5, with D uncertain. Per the germline V gene, CDR1 is SNHLY and CDR2 is FYNNEI. With 7 bases removed from V and 2 bases from J, the gap between germline ends came to 9 bases. The CDR3 has 13 residues. The CDR3 loop is CASTQPGNQPQHF. The DNA for the CDR3 is TGTGCCAGCACACAGCCGGGCAATCAGCCCCAGCATTTT.

Only a few counts were recorded for this clonotype. The rearrangement uses TRBV9 and TRBJ2-3; D is ambiguous. The CDR3 covers 11 residues. Trimming removed 4 bases from V and 7 bases from J, with 7 bases in between. Germline V gene sequence: CDR1 SGDLS, CDR2 YYNGEE. The CDR3 spells CASSNTNTQYF. The CDR3 nucleotides are TGTGCCAGCAGCAACACTAATACGCAGTATTTT. The variable domain in full, completed from reference TRBV9 and TRBJ2-3, reads DSGVTQTPKHLITATGQRVTLRCSPRSGDLSVYWYQQSLDQGLQFLIQYYNGEERAKGNILERFSAQQFPDLHSELNLSSLELGDSALYFCASSNTNTQYFGPGTRLTVL.

This sequence joins TRBV11-2 and TRBJ1-2; 9 bases line up with TRBD1. CDR1 is SGHAT, CDR2 FQNNGV, per germline. J lost 4 bases, V lost 5 bases, and 2 bases had no gene match. The CDR3 has 13 residues. The DNA of the CDR3 is TGTGCCAGCAGCGAGGGACAGGGCTATGGCTACACCTTC. This translates into CASSEGQGYGYTF.

J is TRBJ2-5 and V is TRBV9; 10 bases agree with TRBD2. J lost 6 bases, V lost 7 bases, and 12 bases had no gene match. CDR3 length: 15 residues. Germline V gene sequence: CDR1 SGDLS, CDR2 YYNGEE. The CDR3 nucleotides are TGTGCCAGCGGAGGAAGCGGGAGGGCCGGAAAGACCCAGTACTTC. Its protein product is CASGGSGRAGKTQYF.

This clonotype is termed medium-sized. This chain uses TRBV20-1 with TRBJ1-6; 8 bases line up with TRBD1. This CDR3 has 15 residues. With 5 bases clipped from V and 12 bases from J, the junction kept 15 bases outside the gene matches. Germline CDR1 reads DFQATT; CDR2 reads SNEGSKA (reference sequence). CDR3 in amino acids: CSAPIPTGATRPLHF. CDR3 bases: TGCAGTGCTCCGATCCCGACAGGGGCGACGCGACCCCTCCACTTT.

This chain connects TRBV10-3 to TRBJ2-5, with D tentatively TRBD2 (5 bases). The CDR3 covers 13 residues. The V end lost 3 bases, the J end lost 2 bases, and 7 bases lay between the germline ends. Germline CDR1 and CDR2: ENHRY and SYGVKD. The CDR3 sequence: CAISDSGQETQYF. The CDR3, as DNA: TGTGCCATCAGTGACAGCGGACAAGAGACCCAGTACTTC.

This chain joins TRBV7-9 and TRBJ1-1; a weak D match, TRBD1 (5 bases). Germline V gene data show CDR1 as SEHNR and CDR2 as FQNEAQ (reference sequence). Trimming pared 4 bases from V and 5 bases from J, leaving 11 bases between. CDR3 size: 13 residues. This CDR3 reads CASSSREATEAFF. CDR3 sequence (DNA): TGTGCCAGCAGCTCCAGGGAAGCGACTGAAGCTTTCTTT. The full variable domain, rest sourced from reference TRBV7-9 and TRBJ1-1, is DTGVSQNPRHKITKRGQNVTFRCDPISEHNRLYWYRQTLGQGPEFLTYFQNEAQLEKSRLLSDRFSAERPKGSFSTLEIQRTEQGDSAMYLCASSSREATEAFFGQGTRLTVV.

The rearrangement joins TRBV18 to TRBJ2-4; a possible D gene is TRBD2 (5 bases). Trimming cost V 2 bases and J 0 bases, with 11 bases left between them. Germline values: CDR1 KGHSH, CDR2 LQKENI. The CDR3 spans 16 residues. The chain's CDR3 is CASSPAGWVAKNIQYF. The DNA of the CDR3 is TGTGCCAGCTCACCAGCGGGTTGGGTAGCCAAAAACATTCAGTACTTC.

The J gene is TRBJ2-7, the V gene TRBV6-1, with 7 positions matching TRBD1. The CDR3 runs 15 residues. Looked up from germline, CDR1 is MNHNS and CDR2 is SASEGT. V lost 5 bases and J lost 0; bases outside the gene matches: 7. The CDR3 reads CASSQHRGSSYEQYF. CDR3 in DNA: TGTGCCAGCAGTCAACACAGGGGCTCCTCCTACGAGCAGTACTTC.

The J gene is TRBJ1-6, the V gene TRBV27; D remains unclear. CDR3 length equals 15 residues. Per the germline V gene, CDR1 is MNHEY and CDR2 is SMNVEV (reference sequence). Trimming shortened V by 0 bases and J by 6 bases, and 9 bases separated the two germline ends. CDR3 sequence reads: CASSLSKGFNSPLHF. Here the CDR3 DNA reads TGTGCCAGCAGTTTATCGAAAGGGTTTAATTCACCCCTCCACTTT.

Only a few counts were recorded for this clonotype. The chain joins TRBV27 to TRBJ1-5; 9 bases agree with TRBD1. Germline CDR1 MNHEY, CDR2 SMNVEV (reference sequence). V gave up 6 bases and J gave up 3 bases; unmatched junction bases: 6. The CDR3 has 15 residues. The CDR3 DNA sequence: TGTGCCAGCAGACCGGACAGGGGCTTCAATCAGCCCCAGCATTTT. It is translated as CASRPDRGFNQPQHF.

The gene calls are TRBV19 and TRBJ2-1; the match to TRBD1 covers 9 bases. The germline V gene has CDR1 LNHDA and CDR2 SQIVND (reference sequence). V lost 6 bases, J lost 4 bases, and 7 bases stayed unmatched. This CDR3 comprises 15 residues. The DNA of the CDR3 is TGTGCCAGTAGCAGACCGGGACAGGGATACAATGAGCAGTTCTTC. Translating it yields CASSRPGQGYNEQFF.

The genes are TRBV11-2 and TRBJ1-1; D gene uncertain. Trimming pared 5 bases from V and 8 bases from J, leaving 12 bases between. There are 12 residues in the CDR3. In germline, CDR1 is SGHAT, CDR2 FQNNGV. CDR3 region: CASSRGTEEAFF. The CDR3 bases are TGTGCCAGCAGCCGCGGAACAGAGGAAGCTTTCTTT.

The sample holds a few counts of this clonotype. The V call is TRBV6-2 or TRBV6-3, the J call TRBJ2-2, with a weak D call TRBD2 (6 bases). CDR1 is MNHEY, CDR2 SVGEGT, per germline. The CDR3 sequence is 12 residues long. Between the trimmed V and J ends, which lost 7 bases and 9 bases, there was a span of 12 bases. The CDR3 here is CASTWGDRELFF. The CDR3 coding sequence is TGTGCCAGCACGTGGGGGGACCGGGAGCTGTTTTTT.

The rearrangement uses TRBV7-8 and TRBJ2-6, with no clear D. This CDR3 comprises 20 residues. Trimming cost V 4 bases and J 0 bases, with 22 bases left between them. Per germline, CDR1 SGHVS and CDR2 FQNEAQ. The CDR3 sequence is CASSYAPRKRVGSGANVLTF. The CDR3 DNA sequence: TGTGCCAGCAGCTACGCACCCAGGAAAAGAGTAGGCTCTGGGGCCAACGTCCTGACTTTC.

This chain uses TRBV27 with TRBJ1-1; D is possibly TRBD1 (5 bases). Germline CDR1 reads MNHEY; CDR2 reads SMNVEV (reference sequence). V was cut by 5 bases and J by 5 bases, with 24 bases left in between. The CDR3 runs 17 residues. The DNA for the CDR3 is TGTGCCAGCAGTCCCTGGGGGGTCAGGAGACGCCGAACTGAAGCTTTCTTT. This sequence encodes CASSPWGVRRRRTEAFF.

A remark on this clonotype: Relative to the germline gene, one junction end is altered; a read error may explain this. The chain couples TRBV7-6 to TRBJ1-1; a possible D gene is TRBD1 (6 bases). The CDR3 spans 13 residues. The germline gives CDR1 SGHVS, CDR2 FNYEAQ. CDR3 residues: CASTLQGNTEAFF. In nucleotides, the CDR3 is TGTGCCAGCACCTTACAGGGGAACACTGAAGCTTTCTTT.

This clonotype came up a few times. The rearrangement joins TRBV7-2 to TRBJ2-6; 9 nucleotides agree with TRBD1. This CDR3 is built from 15 residues. Germline V gene sequence: CDR1 SGHTA, CDR2 FQGNSA. V lost 5 bases, J lost 2 bases, and 1 base stayed unmatched. The DNA of the CDR3 is TGTGCCAGCAGCCGGGACAGGGCTGGGGCCAACGTCCTGACTTTC. This gives the protein CASSRDRAGANVLTF.

V usage is TRBV20-1 and J usage is TRBJ2-7; the match to TRBD1 covers 9 bases. The trim removed 2 bases at V and 7 bases at J, leaving 9 bases unmatched. The CDR3 has 14 residues. Germline-derived CDR1 and CDR2 are DFQATT and SNEGSKA (reference sequence). For the CDR3, the DNA is TGCAGTGCTAGATTGGACAGGGGTCCGGGGGAGCAGTACTTC. Its translation is CSARLDRGPGEQYF.

The CDR3 sequence is CASSISGAKETQYF. Here the CDR3 DNA reads TGTGCCAGTAGTATCAGCGGAGCTAAAGAGACCCAGTACTTC. The chain joins TRBV19 to TRBJ2-5; a weak D match, TRBD2 (5 bases). V dropped 3 bases and J dropped 3 bases, with 11 bases sitting between them. Germline V gives CDR1 LNHDA, CDR2 SQIVND (reference sequence). The CDR3 is made up of 14 amino acids.